A single sample is the source of the 22 T cell receptor beta chains below, sequenced in a study of blood T cell repertoires in COVID-19. This table comes from immunoSEQ multiplex PCR, and its TCRdb copy is limited to in-frame clones, with some not included. The sample has under 120,000 clones; roughly two thirds are singletons. The sample was peripheral blood. These receptors all come from a man aged 80 or over with acute or convalescent COVID-19.

The rearrangement uses TRBV2 and TRBJ2-2; tentative D call: TRBD1 (5 bases). V lost 5 bases, J lost 1 base, and 8 bases lay in between. Per germline, CDR1 SNHLY and CDR2 FYNNEI. This CDR3 region has 14 residues. The CDR3 sequence is CASSKTVNTGELFF. As DNA, the CDR3 is TGTGCCAGCAGTAAGACAGTGAACACCGGGGAGCTGTTTTTT.

The table lists this clone with a count of one. This sequence joins TRBV5-8 and TRBJ2-3; 7 bases are shared with TRBD1. J lost 4 bases, V lost 2 bases, and 7 bases had no gene match. Germline CDR1 and CDR2: SGHTS and YDEGEE. The CDR3 is made up of 15 amino acids. CDR3 residues: CASSFTGVVADTQYF. The CDR3 DNA reads as TGTGCCAGCAGCTTTACAGGGGTTGTGGCAGATACGCAGTATTTT.

Comments on this clone: At one end, the junction sequence differs from germline, possibly due to a read error. In DNA, the CDR3 is TGTGCCAGCAACGGGGGGGCTACTAGCGGGCGGACCTACGAGCAGTATTTC. Protein: CASNGGATSGRTYEQYF. The chain recombines TRBV7-8 with TRBJ2-7, with 9 nucleotides matching TRBD2. Germline CDR1 reads SGHVS; CDR2 reads FQNEAQ. CDR3 size: 17 residues.

This chain links TRBV10-3 with TRBJ2-2; 9 bases are shared with TRBD2. From germline, CDR1 is ENHRY and CDR2 SYGVKD. V lost 4 bases and J lost 0; bases outside the gene matches: 3. The CDR3 consists of 16 residues. CDR3: CAISATSGTNTGELFF. Written as DNA, the CDR3 is TGTGCCATCAGTGCGACTAGCGGTACGAACACCGGGGAGCTGTTTTTT.

V and J are TRBV5-1 and TRBJ2-2; TRBD2 matches 7 bases. Germline V gene lookup returns CDR1 SGHRS and CDR2 YFSETQ. There are 15 residues in the CDR3. Unmatched junction bases numbered 9, after V lost 4 bases and J lost 6 bases. CDR3 nucleotide sequence: TGCGCCAGCAGCATCCCCTCCAGCGGGGCCGGGGAGCTGTTTTTT. Its translation is CASSIPSSGAGELFF.

CDR3 nucleotides: TGTGCCAGCAGCTTACAGGGTAACAATGAGCAGTTCTTC. Protein: CASSLQGNNEQFF. The chain uses TRBV5-6 and TRBJ2-1; possibly TRBD1 for D (6 bases). Between the trimmed V and J ends, which lost 2 bases and 5 bases, there was a span of 8 bases. CDR1 and CDR2 from the germline V gene are SGHDT and YYEEEE. The CDR3 runs 13 residues. The full variable domain, its missing parts supplied by reference TRBV5-6 and TRBJ2-1, is DAGVTQSPTHLIKTRGQQVTLRCSPKSGHDTVSWYQQALGQGPQFIFQYYEEEERQRGNFPDRFSGHQFPNYSSELNVNALLLGDSALYLCASSLQGNNEQFFGPGTRLTVL.

The genes are TRBV5-1 and TRBJ2-5; D ambiguous. V was trimmed by 1 base and J by 3 bases, leaving 10 bases between them. CDR1 and CDR2 (germline): SGHRS, YFSETQ. The CDR3 is 14 residues long. CDR3 loop: CASSLPGGKETQYF. CDR3 coding DNA: TGCGCCAGCAGCTTGCCTGGCGGAAAAGAGACCCAGTACTTC.

The chain employs TRBV28 and TRBJ1-5; maybe TRBD1 (6 bases). The germline CDR1 and CDR2 sequences are MDHEN and SYDVKM. There are 14 residues in the CDR3. Trimming took off 6 bases at V and 5 bases at J, with 14 bases between the two ends. The CDR3 nucleotides read TGTGCCAGCAGGCCTCAGGGGTCTGATCAGCCCCAGCATTTT. Protein sequence: CASRPQGSDQPQHF.

The V and J genes are TRBV2 and TRBJ2-1; D gene unclear. Per the germline V gene, CDR1 is SNHLY and CDR2 is FYNNEI. The CDR3 runs to 13 residues. Between the trimmed V and J ends, which lost 6 bases and 8 bases, there was a span of 14 bases. The CDR3 coding sequence is TGTGCCAGCAGACCCGACACTCACGATGAGCAGTTCTTC. Translating gives CASRPDTHDEQFF.

This clone occurred a few times. The chain joins TRBV5-1 to TRBJ2-3, with D tentatively TRBD2 (5 bases). The CDR3 sequence is 16 residues long. Germline V gene sequence: CDR1 SGHRS, CDR2 YFSETQ. The V and J ends lost 7 bases and 4 bases respectively, with 22 bases between them. CDR3 loop: CASGLGRPGSADTQYF. CDR3 sequence (DNA): TGCGCCAGCGGACTTGGCCGTCCGGGGAGTGCAGATACGCAGTATTTT.

The chain is built from TRBV5-1 and TRBJ2-3, with TRBD2 matching 9 bases. This CDR3 region has 16 residues. The V gene's germline CDR1 is SGHRS and CDR2 YFSETQ. With V trimmed by 3 bases and J by 5 bases, 10 bases remained unmatched. CDR3 nucleotide sequence: TGCGCCAGCAGCTGGGGGGCGGGAGGGCCTGGAGATACGCAGTATTTT. The encoded protein is CASSWGAGGPGDTQYF.

The rearrangement joins TRBV2 to TRBJ2-1; 7 nucleotides line up with TRBD2. The junction had 7 bases not matched to a gene; V was cut back by 3 bases and J by 5 bases. CDR3 size: 15 residues. CDR1 is SNHLY, CDR2 FYNNEI, per germline. The CDR3 DNA reads as TGTGCCAGCAGTGACGTAGGACTAGTTAACAATGAGCAGTTCTTC. This sequence encodes CASSDVGLVNNEQFF.

This clone was detected once. V and J are TRBV3-1 (or the pseudogene TRBV3-2) and TRBJ2-1; no definite D call. V was cut by 3 bases and J by 9 bases, with 9 bases left in between. Germline V gives CDR1 LGHDT, CDR2 YNNKEL (reference sequence). This CDR3 spans 12 amino acids. The CDR3: CASSQSTGEQFF. CDR3 DNA sequence: TGTGCCAGCAGCCAGTCGACGGGTGAGCAGTTCTTC.

The V call is TRBV27, the J call TRBJ2-2, with 7 bases aligning to TRBD1. The germline gives CDR1 MNHEY, CDR2 SMNVEV (reference sequence). The CDR3 is 15 residues long. V shed 5 bases, J shed 6 bases, and the junction held 9 bases outside the gene matches. Written as DNA, the CDR3 is TGTGCCAGCAGTCAGAGGGGGCTGGCGTCCGGGGAGCTGTTTTTT. This encodes CASSQRGLASGELFF.

This chain uses TRBV4-1 with TRBJ1-1, with D possibly being TRBD1 (6 bases). The CDR3 length is 14 residues. V lost 6 bases, J lost 2 bases, and 13 bases lay in between. The germline CDR1 and CDR2 sequences are MGHRA and YSYEKL. This CDR3 is CASRPEQGNTEAFF. DNA for the CDR3: TGCGCCAGCAGGCCGGAACAGGGAAACACTGAAGCTTTCTTT.

The chain carries TRBV19 and TRBJ2-2, with TRBD1 identical over 9 bases. CDR1 and CDR2 from the germline V gene are LNHDA and SQIVND (reference sequence). V dropped 5 bases and J dropped 3; count of bases not matched to a gene: 1. The CDR3 is made up of 14 amino acids. The DNA for the CDR3 is TGTGCCAGTAGTCGACAGGGGGACACCGGGGAGCTGTTTTTT. Amino acids: CASSRQGDTGELFF.

The CDR3 DNA reads TGTGCCAGCAGCTTGGTGGGGGACAAAGAGACCCAGTACTTC. Protein: CASSLVGDKETQYF. This chain connects TRBV5-4 to TRBJ2-5; possibly TRBD1 for D (6 bases). The length of the CDR3 is 14 residues. V was shortened by 0 bases and J by 3 bases, with 9 bases between the two germline ends. Germline V lookup: CDR1 SGHNT, CDR2 YYREEE (reference sequence). Variable domain in full (rest from reference TRBV5-4 and TRBJ2-5): ETGVTQSPTHLIKTRGQQVTLRCSSQSGHNTVSWYQQALGQGPQFIFQYYREEENGRGNFPPRFSGLQFPNYSSELNVNALELDDSALYLCASSLVGDKETQYFGPGTRLLVL.

CDR3 residues: CASAQQGRGETQYF. For the CDR3, the DNA is TGTGCCAGCGCACAACAGGGGAGAGGGGAGACCCAGTACTTC. V is TRBV6-5 and J is TRBJ2-5, with 7 bases matching TRBD1. The J segment lost 5 bases and the V segment lost 8 bases, leaving 11 bases of the junction unmatched. From germline, CDR1 is MNHEY and CDR2 SVGAGI. This CDR3 comprises 14 residues.

This clone was counted between two and nine times. In DNA form, the CDR3 reads TGTGCCAGCAGTTACTCAGGGTCGGGAACTGAAGCTTTCTTT. This encodes CASSYSGSGTEAFF. The chain is built from TRBV6-5 and TRBJ1-1, with D hard to call. V was trimmed by 0 bases and J by 5 bases, leaving 10 bases between them. The CDR3 has 14 residues. CDR1 MNHEY and CDR2 SVGAGI come from the germline V gene.

The chain has TRBV9 and TRBJ2-1; maybe TRBD2 (6 bases). Germline loops: CDR1 SGDLS, CDR2 YYNGEE. With 3 bases removed from V and 2 bases from J, the gap between germline ends came to 12 bases. The CDR3 totals 15 residues. Here the CDR3 reads CASSGSGSPYNEQFF. The CDR3 DNA follows: TGTGCCAGCAGCGGTAGCGGCTCACCCTACAATGAGCAGTTCTTC.

There are a few counts of this clone. The CDR3: CASSKTTGQGGFSPLHF. The CDR3 DNA reads TGTGCCAGCAGCAAAACTACCGGACAGGGCGGTTTTTCACCCCTCCACTTT. This chain uses TRBV9 with TRBJ1-6; 8 bases are a match to TRBD1. V lost 4 bases, J lost 9 bases, and 15 bases stayed unmatched. This CDR3 has 17 amino acids. Germline-derived CDR1 and CDR2 are SGDLS and YYNGEE.

This chain connects TRBV7-8 to TRBJ2-3; tentatively, D is TRBD1 (5 bases). This CDR3 contains 15 residues. V dropped 3 bases and J dropped 0 bases, with 10 bases sitting between them. The germline CDR1 and CDR2 sequences are SGHVS and FQNEAQ. CDR3 sequence reads: CASSLWQGSTDTQYF. DNA for the CDR3: TGTGCCAGCAGCTTGTGGCAGGGTAGCACAGATACGCAGTATTTT.